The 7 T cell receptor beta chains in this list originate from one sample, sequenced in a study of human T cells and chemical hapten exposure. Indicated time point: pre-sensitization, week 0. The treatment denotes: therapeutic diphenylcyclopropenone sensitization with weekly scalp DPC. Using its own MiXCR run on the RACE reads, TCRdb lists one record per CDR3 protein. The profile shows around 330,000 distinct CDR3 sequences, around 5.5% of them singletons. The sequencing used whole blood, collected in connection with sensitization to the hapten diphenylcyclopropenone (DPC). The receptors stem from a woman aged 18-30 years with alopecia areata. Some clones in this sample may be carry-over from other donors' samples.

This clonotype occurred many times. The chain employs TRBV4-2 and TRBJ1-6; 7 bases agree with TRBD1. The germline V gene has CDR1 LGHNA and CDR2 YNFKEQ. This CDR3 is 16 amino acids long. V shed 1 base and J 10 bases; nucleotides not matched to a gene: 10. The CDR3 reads CASSQVGFQGESPLHF. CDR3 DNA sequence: TGTGCCAGCAGCCAAGTCGGGTTTCAGGGGGAATCACCCCTCCACTTT.

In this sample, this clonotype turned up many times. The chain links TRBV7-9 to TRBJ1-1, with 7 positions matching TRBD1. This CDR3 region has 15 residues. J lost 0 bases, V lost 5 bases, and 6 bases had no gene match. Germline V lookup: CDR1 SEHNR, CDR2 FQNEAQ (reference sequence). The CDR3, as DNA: TGTGCCAGCAGCCCATTACAGGGGCTGAACACTGAAGCTTTCTTT. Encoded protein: CASSPLQGLNTEAFF.

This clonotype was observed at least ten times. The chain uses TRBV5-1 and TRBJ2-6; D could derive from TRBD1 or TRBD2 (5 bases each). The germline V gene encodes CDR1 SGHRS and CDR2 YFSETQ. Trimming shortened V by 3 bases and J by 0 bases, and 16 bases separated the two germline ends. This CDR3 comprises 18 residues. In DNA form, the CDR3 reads TGCGCCAGCAGCTGGGGACCGGAGCAGTTCTCTGGGGCCAACGTCCTGACTTTC. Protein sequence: CASSWGPEQFSGANVLTF.

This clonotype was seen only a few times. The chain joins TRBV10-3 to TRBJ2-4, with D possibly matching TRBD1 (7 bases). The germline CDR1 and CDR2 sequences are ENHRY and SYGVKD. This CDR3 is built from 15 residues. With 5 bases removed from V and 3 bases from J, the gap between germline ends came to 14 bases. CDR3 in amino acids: CAISTGDFNKNIQYF. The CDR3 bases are TGTGCCATCAGTACAGGGGACTTCAACAAAAACATTCAGTACTTC.

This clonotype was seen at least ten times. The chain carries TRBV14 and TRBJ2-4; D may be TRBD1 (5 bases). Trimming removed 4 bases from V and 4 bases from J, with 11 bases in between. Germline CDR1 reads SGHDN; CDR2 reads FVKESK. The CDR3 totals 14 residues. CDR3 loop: CASSRAPGKNIQYF. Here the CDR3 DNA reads TGTGCCAGCAGCCGGGCCCCAGGGAAAAACATTCAGTACTTC.

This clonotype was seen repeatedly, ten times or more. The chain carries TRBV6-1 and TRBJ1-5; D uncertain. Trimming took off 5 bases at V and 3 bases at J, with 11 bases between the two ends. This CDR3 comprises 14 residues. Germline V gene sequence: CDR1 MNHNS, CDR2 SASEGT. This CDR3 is CASSHRTFNQPQHF. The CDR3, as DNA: TGTGCCAGCAGTCACCGCACATTCAATCAGCCCCAGCATTTT.

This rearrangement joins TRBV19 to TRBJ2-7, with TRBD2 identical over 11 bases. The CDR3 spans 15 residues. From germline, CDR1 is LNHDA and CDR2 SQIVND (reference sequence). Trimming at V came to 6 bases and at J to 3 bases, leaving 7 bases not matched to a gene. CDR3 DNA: TGTGCCAGTAGGAGGGCTAGCGGGGGGTACTACGAGCAGTACTTC. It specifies CASRRASGGYYEQYF.